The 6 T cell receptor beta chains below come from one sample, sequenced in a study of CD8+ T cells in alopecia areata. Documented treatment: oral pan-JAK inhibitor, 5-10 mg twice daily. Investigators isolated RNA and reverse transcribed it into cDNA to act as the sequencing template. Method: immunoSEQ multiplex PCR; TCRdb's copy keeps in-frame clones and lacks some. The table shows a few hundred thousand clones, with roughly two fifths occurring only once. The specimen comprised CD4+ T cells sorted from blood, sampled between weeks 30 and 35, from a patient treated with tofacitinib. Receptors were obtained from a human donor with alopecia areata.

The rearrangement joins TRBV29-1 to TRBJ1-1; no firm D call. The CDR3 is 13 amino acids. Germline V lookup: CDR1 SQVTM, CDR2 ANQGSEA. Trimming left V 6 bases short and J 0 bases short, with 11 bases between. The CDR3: CSVEVRVNTEAFF. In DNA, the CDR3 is TGCAGCGTGGAGGTAAGGGTGAACACTGAAGCTTTCTTT.

Here the CDR3 reads CASRPGPGAGYTF. CDR3 coding DNA: TGTGCCAGCAGACCCGGGCCCGGTGCTGGCTACACCTTC. The chain carries TRBV2 and TRBJ1-2; D ambiguous. The CDR3 runs to 13 residues. Trimming took off 6 bases at V and 7 bases at J, with 15 bases between the two ends. CDR1 SNHLY and CDR2 FYNNEI come from the germline V gene.

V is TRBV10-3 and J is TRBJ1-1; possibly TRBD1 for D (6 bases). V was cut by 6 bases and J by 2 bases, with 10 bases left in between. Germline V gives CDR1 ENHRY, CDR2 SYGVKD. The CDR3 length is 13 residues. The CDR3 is CAIRDRPNTEAFF. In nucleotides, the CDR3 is TGTGCCATCAGGGACAGACCAAACACTGAAGCTTTCTTT.

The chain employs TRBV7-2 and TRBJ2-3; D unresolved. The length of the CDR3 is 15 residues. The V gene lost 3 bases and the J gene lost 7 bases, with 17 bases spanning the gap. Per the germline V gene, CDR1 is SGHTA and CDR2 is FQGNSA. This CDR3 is CASSLGMGQGHTQYF. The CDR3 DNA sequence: TGTGCCAGCAGCTTGGGTATGGGTCAAGGGCATACGCAGTATTTT.

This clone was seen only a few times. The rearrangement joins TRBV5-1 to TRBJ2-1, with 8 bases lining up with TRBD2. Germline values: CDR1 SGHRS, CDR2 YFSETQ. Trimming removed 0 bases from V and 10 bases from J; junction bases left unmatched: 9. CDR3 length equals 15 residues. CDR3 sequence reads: CASSLALDSGEEQFF. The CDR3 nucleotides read TGCGCCAGCAGCTTGGCCCTTGATAGCGGGGAAGAGCAGTTCTTC.

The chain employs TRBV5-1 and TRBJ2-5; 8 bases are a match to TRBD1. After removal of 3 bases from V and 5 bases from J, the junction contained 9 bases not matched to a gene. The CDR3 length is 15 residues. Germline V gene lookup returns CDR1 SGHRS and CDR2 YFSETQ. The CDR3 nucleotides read TGCGCCAGCAGCTCGACAGGGGCCCCTCATGAGACCCAGTACTTC. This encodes CASSSTGAPHETQYF.